This T cell receptor beta chain was profiled in a study of T cell repertoires in cytomegalovirus infection. The CDR3 extends over 13 amino acids. CDR1 and CDR2 (germline): MDHEN, SYDVKM. TCRdb reprocessed the reads via MiXCR and lists one record per CDR3 protein. The profile covers approximately 500,000 distinct CDR3 sequences, with about 15% appearing a single time and more than 20% taken by the ten largest. As concerns this clonotype: Possible read error: a much larger clone is one base away.

The source of this sequence is a human donor in good health (CMV status not recorded). Some clones in this sample may be carry-over from other donors' samples. The J gene is TRBJ2-1, the V gene TRBV28, with D maybe TRBD1 (5 bases). The sample comprised CD8+ T cells from PBMCs. CDR3 region: CASSSQGNNVQFF. The CDR3 DNA reads TGTGCCAGCAGTTCCCAGGGAAACAATGTGCAGTTCTTC.